Each of the 20 T cell receptor beta chains below was sequenced from the same sample in a study of technical replicates of blood from several donors. Some clones are missing from TCRdb's copy, which holds only in-frame ones; the method was immunoSEQ multiplex PCR. The sample carries tens of thousands of clones, 85% to 95% recorded once. The sequenced material came from T cells isolated from PBMCs. The receptors were sampled from a human donor in good health.

The chain employs TRBV7-3 and TRBJ2-1; D call uncertain. V shed 4 bases and J shed 9 bases, with 10 bases lying between them. Germline-derived CDR1 and CDR2 are SGHTA and FQGTGA. The CDR3 has 12 residues. This chain's CDR3 is CASSSSGGEQFF. CDR3 DNA: TGTGCCAGCAGCTCCTCCGGTGGTGAGCAGTTCTTC.

This rearrangement joins TRBV30 to TRBJ1-2; D unresolved. Per germline, CDR1 GTSNPN and CDR2 SVGIG (reference sequence). The length of the CDR3 is 13 residues. V shed 0 bases and J shed 4 bases, with 9 bases lying between them. CDR3 DNA sequence: TGTGCCTGGAGTGTGTCACCGGTCTATGGCTACACCTTC. Its protein product is CAWSVSPVYGYTF.

The gene calls are TRBV2 and TRBJ2-5; 12 nucleotides agree with TRBD2. CDR1 SNHLY and CDR2 FYNNEI come from the germline V gene. This CDR3 contains 17 residues. J gave up 4 bases and V 2 bases, and 8 bases lay outside the gene matches. The CDR3 reads CASSESLAGGVGETQYF. The DNA for the CDR3 is TGTGCCAGCAGTGAATCTCTAGCGGGAGGGGTAGGAGAGACCCAGTACTTC.

This rearrangement joins TRBV6-5 to TRBJ2-7; the match to TRBD2 covers 9 bases. The CDR3 loop spans 14 amino acids. Germline V gene lookup returns CDR1 MNHEY and CDR2 SVGAGI. J lost 5 bases, V lost 2 bases, and 4 bases had no gene match. CDR3: CASSYAGGINEQYF. The CDR3 DNA reads as TGTGCCAGCAGTTACGCGGGAGGGATAAACGAGCAGTACTTC.

The rearrangement uses TRBV7-8 and TRBJ2-7, with 7 bases fitting TRBD1. V shed 5 bases and J 3 bases; nucleotides not matched to a gene: 10. Germline values: CDR1 SGHVS, CDR2 FQNEAQ. The CDR3 length is 15 residues. The CDR3 sequence is CASSKETGNNYEQYF. CDR3 DNA: TGTGCCAGCAGCAAAGAGACAGGGAACAACTACGAGCAGTACTTC. Based on the CDR3 plus reference TRBV7-8 and TRBJ2-7, the full variable domain is GAGVSQSPRYKVAKRGQDVALRCDPISGHVSLFWYQQALGQGPEFLTYFQNEAQLDKSGLPSDRFFAERPEGSVSTLKIQRTQQEDSAVYLCASSKETGNNYEQYFGPGTRLTVT.

This clone was recorded only once. The rearrangement links TRBV5-1 to TRBJ2-3; D is perhaps TRBD2 (6 bases). CDR1 and CDR2 (germline): SGHRS, YFSETQ. The CDR3 has 14 amino acids. V shed 4 bases and J shed 4 bases, with 13 bases lying between them. The CDR3 sequence is CASSVEREADTQYF. The CDR3 DNA reads as TGCGCCAGCAGCGTTGAGAGGGAGGCAGATACGCAGTATTTT.

The V call is TRBV28, the J call TRBJ1-5; the match to TRBD1 covers 8 bases. CDR3 length: 15 residues. V lost 7 bases and J lost 1; bases outside the gene matches: 6. Germline V CDR1 and CDR2: MDHEN, SYDVKM. The CDR3 is CASIRQGLSNQPQHF. Here the CDR3 DNA reads TGTGCCAGCATTAGACAGGGGTTAAGCAATCAGCCCCAGCATTTT.

The chain carries TRBV7-2 and TRBJ2-1; 8 bases are a match to TRBD2. This CDR3 has 15 residues. Germline values: CDR1 SGHTA, CDR2 FQGNSA. After removal of 6 bases from V and 0 bases from J, the junction contained 4 bases not matched to a gene. The CDR3 loop is CASSSSGPSYNEQFF. The DNA for the CDR3 is TGTGCCAGCAGTTCTAGCGGGCCCTCCTACAATGAGCAGTTCTTC.

The chain carries TRBV7-9 and TRBJ2-7; TRBD2 might be the D (5 bases). Between the trimmed V and J ends, which lost 2 bases and 1 base, there was a span of 6 bases. Looked up from germline, CDR1 is SEHNR and CDR2 is FQNEAQ (reference sequence). The CDR3 has 13 amino acids. CDR3 nucleotides: TGTGCCAGCAGCTTACGGGATTCCTACGAGCAGTACTTC. Translated: CASSLRDSYEQYF.

V gene TRBV12-5 combines with J gene TRBJ1-1, with TRBD1 matching over 8 bases. The ends lost 7 bases at V and 7 bases at J; junction bases unmatched: 11. CDR1 LGHNT and CDR2 FRNRAP come from the germline V gene. The CDR3 sequence is 14 residues long. Here the CDR3 reads CASAESRGPFEAFF. Here the CDR3 DNA reads TGTGCTAGTGCCGAGAGCAGGGGGCCGTTTGAAGCTTTCTTT.

The chain employs TRBV6-1 and TRBJ2-5, with D possibly TRBD2 on 5 matching bases. V was shortened by 4 bases and J by 5 bases, with 8 bases between the two germline ends. Looked up from germline, CDR1 is MNHNS and CDR2 is SASEGT. The CDR3 length is 12 residues. DNA of the CDR3: TGTGCCAGCAGTGGGGTAGCGGAGACCCAGTACTTC. It yields the protein CASSGVAETQYF.

This chain uses TRBV28 with TRBJ1-5; TRBD1 is a possible D gene (5 bases). In germline, CDR1 is MDHEN, CDR2 SYDVKM. V lost 6 bases, J lost 9 bases, and 24 bases lay in between. There are 16 residues in the CDR3. CDR3 sequence: CASSSNPGDYGWPQHF. The CDR3 bases are TGTGCCAGCAGCTCAAACCCGGGGGATTACGGTTGGCCCCAGCATTTT.

This sequence joins TRBV6-5 and TRBJ1-3; D is ambiguous. Trimming pared 9 bases from V and 3 bases from J, leaving 9 bases between. The CDR3 loop spans 12 amino acids. Looked up from germline, CDR1 is MNHEY and CDR2 is SVGAGI. CDR3 DNA: TGTGCCAGTGAGGGAGATGGAAACACCATATATTTT. Encoded protein: CASEGDGNTIYF.

The CDR3 sequence is CASSMTGDTDTQYF. DNA of the CDR3: TGTGCCAGCAGTATGACAGGGGACACAGATACGCAGTATTTT. The chain carries TRBV28 and TRBJ2-3; the match to TRBD1 covers 8 bases. The CDR3 consists of 14 residues. Germline lookup yields CDR1 MDHEN and CDR2 SYDVKM. Losses at the gene ends were 5 bases for V and 2 bases for J; bases not matched to a gene: 3. Full variable domain (rest looked up from reference TRBV28 and TRBJ2-3): DVKVTQSSRYLVKRTGEKVFLECVQDMDHENMFWYRQDPGLGLRLIYFSYDVKMKEKGDIPEGYSVSREKKERFSLILESASTNQTSMYLCASSMTGDTDTQYFGPGTRLTVL.

This clone has a single count. The rearrangement uses TRBV7-3 and TRBJ2-5; a weak D match, TRBD1 (6 bases). The CDR3 sequence is 14 residues long. V lost 1 base, J lost 2 bases, and 8 bases lay in between. Germline CDR1 is SGHTA and CDR2 is FQGTGA. CDR3 amino acids: CASSLIGQQETQYF. The CDR3 nucleotides are TGTGCCAGCAGCTTAATTGGACAGCAAGAGACCCAGTACTTC.

V and J are TRBV30 and TRBJ2-2; D may be TRBD1 (5 bases). The CDR3 runs to 14 residues. Germline CDR1 GTSNPN, CDR2 SVGIG (reference sequence). Trimming took 8 bases from V and 2 from J, leaving 15 bases between them. CDR3 loop: CAKQVERNTGELFF. The CDR3 DNA follows: TGTGCCAAACAGGTGGAAAGAAACACCGGGGAGCTGTTTTTT.

This clone was picked up one time. This rearrangement joins TRBV27 to TRBJ2-2; possible D gene TRBD2, 5 bases. Germline values: CDR1 MNHEY, CDR2 SMNVEV (reference sequence). The CDR3 length is 16 residues. V gave up 5 bases and J gave up 0 bases, with 13 bases separating them. DNA for the CDR3: TGTGCCAGCAGTCCTACGGGGAGAGCGAACACCGGGGAGCTGTTTTTT. It translates to CASSPTGRANTGELFF.

The chain has TRBV5-1 and TRBJ2-3; TRBD2 might be the D (6 bases). The V gene lost 2 bases and the J gene lost 4 bases, with 11 bases spanning the gap. Looked up from germline, CDR1 is SGHRS and CDR2 is YFSETQ. This CDR3 region has 14 residues. CDR3 sequence (DNA): TGCGCCAGCAGCTTAACGGGGGACGCAGATACGCAGTATTTT. Translated: CASSLTGDADTQYF. Using reference TRBV5-1 and TRBJ2-3 for the parts outside the CDR3, the full variable domain is KAGVTQTPRYLIKTRGQQVTLSCSPISGHRSVSWYQQTPGQGLQFLFEYFSETQRNKGNFPGRFSGRQFSNSRSEMNVSTLELGDSALYLCASSLTGDADTQYFGPGTRLTVL.

This clone was seen a single time. The V call is TRBV7-9, the J call TRBJ2-1, with no clear D. Trimming left V 1 base short and J 5 bases short, with 6 bases between. From germline, CDR1 is SEHNR and CDR2 FQNEAQ (reference sequence). The CDR3 consists of 13 residues. The CDR3 protein is CASSLGPNNEQFF. The CDR3 DNA reads TGTGCCAGCAGCTTAGGTCCCAACAATGAGCAGTTCTTC.

The rearrangement joins TRBV19 to TRBJ1-5; weak D call: TRBD1 (6 bases). This CDR3 contains 14 residues. The V and J ends lost 9 bases and 2 bases respectively, with 14 bases between them. Looked up from germline, CDR1 is LNHDA and CDR2 is SQIVND (reference sequence). In DNA, the CDR3 is TGTGCCAGATCACGGACAGTCGGCAATCAGCCCCAGCATTTT. This translates into CARSRTVGNQPQHF. The full variable domain, rest sourced from reference TRBV19 and TRBJ1-5, is DGGITQSPKYLFRKEGQNVTLSCEQNLNHDAMYWYRQDPGQGLRLIYYSQIVNDFQKGDIAEGYSVSREKKESFPLTVTSAQKNPTAFYLCARSRTVGNQPQHFGDGTRLSIL.